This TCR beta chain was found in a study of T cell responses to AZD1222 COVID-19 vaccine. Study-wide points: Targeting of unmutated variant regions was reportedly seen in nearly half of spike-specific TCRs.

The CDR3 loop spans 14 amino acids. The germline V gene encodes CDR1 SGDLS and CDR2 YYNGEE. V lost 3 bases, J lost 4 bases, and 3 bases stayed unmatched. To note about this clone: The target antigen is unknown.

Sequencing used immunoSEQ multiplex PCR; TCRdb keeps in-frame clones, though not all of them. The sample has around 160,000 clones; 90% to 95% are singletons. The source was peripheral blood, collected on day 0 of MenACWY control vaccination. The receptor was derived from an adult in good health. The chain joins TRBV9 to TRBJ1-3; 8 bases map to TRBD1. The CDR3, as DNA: TGTGCCAGCAGCGACCGGACAGGGGGAAACACCATATATTTT. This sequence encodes CASSDRTGGNTIYF.